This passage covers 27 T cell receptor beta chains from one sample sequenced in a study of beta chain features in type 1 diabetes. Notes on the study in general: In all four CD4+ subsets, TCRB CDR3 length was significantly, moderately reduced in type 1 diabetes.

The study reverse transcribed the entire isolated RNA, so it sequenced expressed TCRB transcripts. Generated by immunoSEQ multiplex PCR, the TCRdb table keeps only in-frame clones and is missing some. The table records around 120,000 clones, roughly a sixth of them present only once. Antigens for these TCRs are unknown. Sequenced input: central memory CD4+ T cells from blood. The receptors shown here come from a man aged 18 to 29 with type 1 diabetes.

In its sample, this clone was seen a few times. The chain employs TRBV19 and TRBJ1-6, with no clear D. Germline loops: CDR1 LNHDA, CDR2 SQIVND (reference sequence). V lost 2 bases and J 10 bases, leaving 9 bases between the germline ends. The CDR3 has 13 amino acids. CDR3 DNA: TGTGCCAGTAGTATAAGGGATCGATCACCCCTCCACTTT. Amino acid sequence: CASSIRDRSPLHF.

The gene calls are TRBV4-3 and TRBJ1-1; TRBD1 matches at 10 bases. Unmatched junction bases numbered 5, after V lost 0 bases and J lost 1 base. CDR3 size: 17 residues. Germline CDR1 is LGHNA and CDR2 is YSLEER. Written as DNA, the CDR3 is TGCGCCAGCAGCCAAGATTGGGACAGGGGACAGAACACTGAAGCTTTCTTT. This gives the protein CASSQDWDRGQNTEAFF.

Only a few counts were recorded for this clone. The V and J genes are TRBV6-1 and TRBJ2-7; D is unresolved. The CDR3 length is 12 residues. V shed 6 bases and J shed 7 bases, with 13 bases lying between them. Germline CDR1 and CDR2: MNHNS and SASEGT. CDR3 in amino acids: CASRSTLWEQYF. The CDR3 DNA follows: TGTGCCAGCAGATCGACCCTGTGGGAGCAGTACTTC.

The CDR3 nucleotides are TGTGCCAGCACCCCCCGTACTCTAGTTCAGTCGGCCGAGCAGTACTTC. This encodes CASTPRTLVQSAEQYF. The chain has TRBV5-6 and TRBJ2-7, with unresolved D. CDR1 is SGHDT, CDR2 YYEEEE, per germline. Deletions cut 6 bases from V and 6 bases from J, with 25 bases between. This CDR3 has 16 residues.

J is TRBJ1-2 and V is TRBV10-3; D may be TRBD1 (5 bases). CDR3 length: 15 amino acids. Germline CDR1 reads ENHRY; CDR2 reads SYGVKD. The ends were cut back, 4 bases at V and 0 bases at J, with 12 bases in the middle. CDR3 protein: CAISVGDGANYGYTF. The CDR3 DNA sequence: TGTGCCATCAGTGTCGGGGACGGAGCTAACTATGGCTACACCTTC.

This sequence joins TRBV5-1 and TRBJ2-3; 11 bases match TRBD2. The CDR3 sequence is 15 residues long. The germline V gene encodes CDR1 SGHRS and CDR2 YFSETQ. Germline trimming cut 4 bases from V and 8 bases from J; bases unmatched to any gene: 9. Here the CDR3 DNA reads TGCGCCAGCAGCCGCACCCTAGCGGGAGGAGGTACGCAGTATTTT. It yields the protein CASSRTLAGGGTQYF.

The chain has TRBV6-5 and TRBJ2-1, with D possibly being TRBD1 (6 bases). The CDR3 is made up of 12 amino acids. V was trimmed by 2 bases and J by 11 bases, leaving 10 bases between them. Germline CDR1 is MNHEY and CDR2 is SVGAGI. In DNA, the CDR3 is TGTGCCAGCAGTTACGATGGGACAAAGCAGTTCTTC. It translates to CASSYDGTKQFF.

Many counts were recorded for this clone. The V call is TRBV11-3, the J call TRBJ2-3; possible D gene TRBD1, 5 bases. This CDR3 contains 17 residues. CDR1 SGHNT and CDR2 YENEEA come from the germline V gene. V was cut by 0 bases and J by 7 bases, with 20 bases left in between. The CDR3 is CASSLDLIDSFLHTQYF. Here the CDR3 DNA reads TGTGCCAGCAGCTTAGATTTAATTGACAGCTTCCTACATACGCAGTATTTT.

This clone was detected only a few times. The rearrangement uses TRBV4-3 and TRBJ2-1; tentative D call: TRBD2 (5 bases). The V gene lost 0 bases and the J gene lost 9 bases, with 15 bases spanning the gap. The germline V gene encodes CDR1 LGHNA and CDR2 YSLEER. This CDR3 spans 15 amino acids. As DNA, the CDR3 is TGCGCCAGCAGCCAAGAGAGGGTGGGGTTAATTGAGCAGTTCTTC. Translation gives CASSQERVGLIEQFF.

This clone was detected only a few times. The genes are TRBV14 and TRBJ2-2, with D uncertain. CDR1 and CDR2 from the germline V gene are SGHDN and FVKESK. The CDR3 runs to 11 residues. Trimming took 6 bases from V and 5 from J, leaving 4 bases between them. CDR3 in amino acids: CASSQTGELFF. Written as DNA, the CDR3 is TGTGCCAGCAGTCAAACCGGGGAGCTGTTTTTT.

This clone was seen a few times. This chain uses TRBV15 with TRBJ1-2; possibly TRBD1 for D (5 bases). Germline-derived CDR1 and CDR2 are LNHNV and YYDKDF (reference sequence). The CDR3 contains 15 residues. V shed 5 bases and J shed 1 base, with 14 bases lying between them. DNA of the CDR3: TGTGCCACCAGCGGGGCCGGGACTGGTAACTATGGCTACACCTTC. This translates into CATSGAGTGNYGYTF. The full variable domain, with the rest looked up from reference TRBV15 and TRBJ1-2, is DAMVIQNPRYQVTQFGKPVTLSCSQTLNHNVMYWYQQKSSQAPKLLFHYYDKDFNNEADTPDNFQSRRPNTSFCFLDIRSPGLGDTAMYLCATSGAGTGNYGYTFGSGTRLTVV.

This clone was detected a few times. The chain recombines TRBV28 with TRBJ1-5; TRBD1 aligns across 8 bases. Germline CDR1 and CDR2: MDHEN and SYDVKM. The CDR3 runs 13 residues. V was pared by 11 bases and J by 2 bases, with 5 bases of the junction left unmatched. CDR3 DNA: TGTGCCTCCCTGGACAGGGGCAATCAGCCCCAGCATTTT. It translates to CASLDRGNQPQHF.

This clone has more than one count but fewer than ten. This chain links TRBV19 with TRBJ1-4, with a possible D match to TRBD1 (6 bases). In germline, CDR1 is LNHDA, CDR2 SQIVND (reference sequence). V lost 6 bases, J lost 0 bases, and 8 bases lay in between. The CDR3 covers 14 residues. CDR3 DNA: TGTGCCAGTAGCCACAGGGCAACTAATGAAAAACTGTTTTTT. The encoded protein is CASSHRATNEKLFF.

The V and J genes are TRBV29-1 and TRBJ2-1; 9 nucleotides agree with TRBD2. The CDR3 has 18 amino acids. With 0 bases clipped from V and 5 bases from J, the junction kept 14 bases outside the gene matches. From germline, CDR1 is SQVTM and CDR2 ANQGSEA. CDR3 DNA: TGCAGCGTTGAAGATGCGGGGGGGACTACCCGCTACGACAATGAGCAGTTCTTC. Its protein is CSVEDAGGTTRYDNEQFF.

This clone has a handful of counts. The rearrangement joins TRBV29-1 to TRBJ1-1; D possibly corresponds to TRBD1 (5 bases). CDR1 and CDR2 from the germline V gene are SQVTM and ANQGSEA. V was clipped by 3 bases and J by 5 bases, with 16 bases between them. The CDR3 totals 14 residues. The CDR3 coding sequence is TGCAGCGTTGATGCGGGGCCGGGGTCAACTGAAGCTTTCTTT. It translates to CSVDAGPGSTEAFF.

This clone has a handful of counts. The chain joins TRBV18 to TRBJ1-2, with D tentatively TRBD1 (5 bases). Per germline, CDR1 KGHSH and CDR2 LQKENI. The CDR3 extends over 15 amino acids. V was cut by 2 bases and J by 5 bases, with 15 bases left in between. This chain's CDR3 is CASSPDLQAVYGYTF. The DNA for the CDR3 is TGTGCCAGCTCACCAGACTTACAGGCTGTGTATGGCTACACCTTC.

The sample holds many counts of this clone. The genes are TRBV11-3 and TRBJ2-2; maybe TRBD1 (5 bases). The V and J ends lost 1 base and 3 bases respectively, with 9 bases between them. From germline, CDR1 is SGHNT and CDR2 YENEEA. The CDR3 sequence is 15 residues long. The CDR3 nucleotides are TGTGCCAGCAGCTTAGGGCAGGGTTACACCGGGGAGCTGTTTTTT. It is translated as CASSLGQGYTGELFF.

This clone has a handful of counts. In DNA, the CDR3 is TGTGCCAGCTCACCATCAGGGGGCTCCTATAATTCACCCCTCCACTTT. Its translation: CASSPSGGSYNSPLHF. This rearrangement joins TRBV18 to TRBJ1-6, with 7 bases lining up with TRBD1. With 2 bases clipped from V and 0 bases from J, the junction kept 1 base outside the gene matches. CDR3 length: 16 amino acids. Germline V lookup: CDR1 KGHSH, CDR2 LQKENI.

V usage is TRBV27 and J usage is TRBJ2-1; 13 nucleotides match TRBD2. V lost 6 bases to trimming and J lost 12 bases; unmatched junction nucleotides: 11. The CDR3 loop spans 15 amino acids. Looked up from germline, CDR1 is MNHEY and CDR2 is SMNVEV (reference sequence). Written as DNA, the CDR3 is TGTGCCAGCAGCAGCTCCGGGACTAGCGGGATAGTGCAGTTCTTC. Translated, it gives CASSSSGTSGIVQFF.

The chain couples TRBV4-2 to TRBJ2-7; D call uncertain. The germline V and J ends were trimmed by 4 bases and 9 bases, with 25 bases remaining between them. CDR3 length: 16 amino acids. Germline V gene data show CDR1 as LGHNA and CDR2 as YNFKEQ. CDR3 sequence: CASSRFNLGRAGGQYF. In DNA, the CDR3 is TGTGCCAGCAGCCGATTTAACCTGGGCAGAGCTGGTGGGCAGTACTTC.

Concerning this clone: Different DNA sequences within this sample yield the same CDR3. CDR3 amino acids: CASSPESTDTQYF. In DNA, the CDR3 is TGCGCCAGCAGTCCTGAGAGCACAGATACGCAGTATTTT. The V and J genes are TRBV5-1 and TRBJ2-3, with D uncertain. The germline V and J ends were trimmed by 5 bases and 0 bases, with 7 bases remaining between them. The germline CDR1 and CDR2 sequences are SGHRS and YFSETQ. The CDR3 sequence is 13 residues long.

The CDR3 DNA is TGTGCCACCCGTGCAGGGTGGAACACCGGGGAGCTGTTTTTT. Amino acids: CATRAGWNTGELFF. The rearrangement uses TRBV15 and TRBJ2-2, with TRBD1 as a possible D gene (5 bases). Germline values: CDR1 LNHNV, CDR2 YYDKDF (reference sequence). The CDR3 contains 14 residues. The ends were cut back, 8 bases at V and 1 base at J, with 11 bases in the middle.

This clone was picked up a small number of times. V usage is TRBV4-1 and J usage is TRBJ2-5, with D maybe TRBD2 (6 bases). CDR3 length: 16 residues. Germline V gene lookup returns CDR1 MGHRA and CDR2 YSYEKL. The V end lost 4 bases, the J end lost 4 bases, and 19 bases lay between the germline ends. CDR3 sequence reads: CASSLSPAPGGETQYF. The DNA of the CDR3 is TGCGCCAGCAGCCTAAGTCCGGCCCCCGGGGGAGAGACCCAGTACTTC.

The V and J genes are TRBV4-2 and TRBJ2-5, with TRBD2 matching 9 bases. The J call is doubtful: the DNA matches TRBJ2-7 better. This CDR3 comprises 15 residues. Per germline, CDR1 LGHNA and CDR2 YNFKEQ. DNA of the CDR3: TGTGCCAGCAGAGAGGGGGCGGGGGGGCCAGTCGAGCAGTACTTC. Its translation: CASREGAGGPVEQYF.

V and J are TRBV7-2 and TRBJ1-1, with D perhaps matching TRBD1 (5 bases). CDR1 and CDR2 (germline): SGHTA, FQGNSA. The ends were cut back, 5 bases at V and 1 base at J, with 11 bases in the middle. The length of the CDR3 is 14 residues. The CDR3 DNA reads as TGTGCCAGCAGCCCCAGGGAGCCGAACACTGAAGCTTTCTTT. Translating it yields CASSPREPNTEAFF. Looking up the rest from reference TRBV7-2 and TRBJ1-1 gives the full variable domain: GAGVSQSPSNKVTEKGKDVELRCDPISGHTALYWYRQSLGQGLEFLIYFQGNSAPDKSGLPSDRFSAERTGGSVSTLTIQRTQQEDSAVYLCASSPREPNTEAFFGQGTRLTVV.

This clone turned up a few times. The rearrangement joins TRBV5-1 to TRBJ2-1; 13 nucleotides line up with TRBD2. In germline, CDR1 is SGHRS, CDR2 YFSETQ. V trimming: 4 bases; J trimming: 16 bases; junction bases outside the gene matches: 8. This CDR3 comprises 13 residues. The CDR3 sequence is CASSLDTSGRAFF. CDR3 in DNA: TGCGCCAGCAGCCTCGATACTAGCGGGAGGGCTTTCTTC.

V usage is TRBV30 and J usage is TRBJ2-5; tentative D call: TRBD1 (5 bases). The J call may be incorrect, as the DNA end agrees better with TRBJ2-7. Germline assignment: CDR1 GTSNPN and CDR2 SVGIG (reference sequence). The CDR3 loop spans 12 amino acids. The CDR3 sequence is CACQGDSYEQYF. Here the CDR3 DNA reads TGTGCCTGCCAGGGTGATTCCTACGAGCAGTACTTC.